This T cell receptor (beta chain) was found in a study of response to subunit inactivated influenza vaccine. The study's findings and limits: Authors suggested each seasonal influenza vaccination recruits few new T cells.

This clonotype was detected only a few times. Antigen unknown. The V and J ends lost 1 base and 8 bases, in that order; junction bases with no gene match: 9. Per the germline V gene, CDR1 is LGHNA and CDR2 is YNFKEQ. CDR3 length: 16 amino acids. MiXCR, applied by TCRdb to the RT-PCR reads, yields one record per CDR3 protein. The profile shows about 240,000 distinct CDR3 sequences, 10% to 15% of them singletons. This clonotype was sampled from a man aged 50-59 years who received an inactivated influenza vaccine. The sample consisted of non-naive T cells sorted from PBMCs, taken 14 to 15 days before vaccination. This sequence joins TRBV4-2 and TRBJ1-4; 8 bases align to TRBD1. In nucleotides, the CDR3 is TGTGCCAGCAGCCAAGCAAGGACAGGGTCTGGGGAAAAACTGTTTTTT. Its protein is CASSQARTGSGEKLFF.